Included here is one T cell receptor (beta chain) sequence, with context. Its specificity is unknown. This sample stems from a study of T-cell memory formation after mild COVID-19. TCRdb reprocessed the 5' RACE reads with MiXCR, giving one entry per CDR3 protein. This table holds fewer than 550,000 distinct CDR3 sequences, around 19% found once. Study outcomes and limitations: Whereas later expanders leaned CD4+, clones contracting day 15 to 85 showed a balanced CD4/CD8 makeup.

The clonotype comes from an adult woman who had mild COVID-19 (a few samples of this study predate the infection). Cell type and time point are not known. The sequenced sample consisted of PBMCs or a T cell subset sorted from them (not recorded which).

CDR3 region: CASSPPGLAGGNEQFF. The CDR3 DNA reads as TGTGCCAGCTCACCCCCTGGACTAGCGGGAGGCAATGAGCAGTTCTTC. The chain has TRBV18 and TRBJ2-1, with 14 bases identical to TRBD2. Germline V gene data show CDR1 as KGHSH and CDR2 as LQKENI. The junction had 4 bases not matched to a gene; V was cut back by 3 bases and J by 6 bases. The CDR3 spans 16 residues.